A single T cell receptor beta chain is shown here with its context. What it binds is not known. This sample is part of a study of blood T cells in healthy people across ages. Alongside a J-beta primer mix, a sample-barcoded 5' primer served in a second PCR lasting about 7 to 12 cycles. The study obtained at least 2.5 million CDR3-containing paired-end reads from every sample. TCRdb redid the calling of the 5' RACE reads with MiXCR, one entry per CDR3 protein. Of about 780,000 distinct CDR3 sequences in the sample, 35% to 60% were seen once. The ends were cut back, 4 bases at V and 5 bases at J, with 18 bases in the middle. Germline V CDR1 and CDR2: MNHEY, SMNVEV (reference sequence). The CDR3 spans 15 residues. Study results and limitations: Significant beta diversity loss was already apparent by age roughly 38, declining roughly linearly. Versus aged donors, long-lived donors had higher diversity and more naive CD4+ cells. Correlation between TCR beta diversity and naive T cell percentage was strong.

This chain uses TRBV27 with TRBJ2-7; no clear D gene. The source of this sequence is a man of 80 years or more in good health. Source material: blood. CDR3 nucleotide sequence: TGTGCCAGCAGTTACGCCCCCGGGCCACGAGACGAGCAGTACTTC. Its protein product is CASSYAPGPRDEQYF.